This entry lists 14 T cell receptor beta chains sequenced from one sample in a study of shared clonotypes between healthy human individuals. TCRdb's copy holds only in-frame clones and misses some; the assay was immunoSEQ multiplex PCR. The sample consists of 2 million to 2.5 million clones, just under 95% of them appearing once. Terminally differentiated effector memory CD45RA+ cells were excluded by CCR7 positive selection of CD45RO-negative cells. Sequenced material: naive CD8+ T cells sorted from blood. The receptors were gathered from a man aged 18 to 30 in good health.

This chain connects TRBV6-1 to TRBJ2-7, with 7 bases matching TRBD1. Losses at the gene ends were 1 base for V and 3 bases for J; bases not matched to a gene: 6. Germline V CDR1 and CDR2: MNHNS, SASEGT. CDR3 length equals 15 residues. CDR3 DNA sequence: TGTGCCAGCAGTGAAGTTAGACAGGGCCTCTACGAGCAGTACTTC. Translating gives CASSEVRQGLYEQYF.

The chain couples TRBV6-5 to TRBJ1-1, with a weak D call TRBD1 (5 bases). The CDR3 covers 12 residues. Trimming removed 2 bases from V and 8 bases from J, with 9 bases in between. The germline V gene has CDR1 MNHEY and CDR2 SVGAGI. The CDR3 region is CASSYRGHEAFF. Here the CDR3 DNA reads TGTGCCAGCAGTTACAGGGGCCACGAAGCTTTCTTT.

The chain joins TRBV7-6 to TRBJ2-3; the D is unclear. The germline CDR1 and CDR2 sequences are SGHVS and FNYEAQ. V dropped 0 bases and J dropped 0 bases, with 7 bases sitting between them. The length of the CDR3 is 15 residues. The CDR3 protein is CASSLAARSTDTQYF. The CDR3 region has the DNA TGTGCCAGCAGCTTAGCGGCCCGAAGCACAGATACGCAGTATTTT.

This chain joins TRBV30 and TRBJ2-2; D gene uncertain. V was clipped by 2 bases and J by 4 bases, with 11 bases between them. The CDR3 loop spans 14 amino acids. Germline V gene sequence: CDR1 GTSNPN, CDR2 SVGIG (reference sequence). Written as DNA, the CDR3 is TGTGCCTGGAGTAGCACCCATTTCACCGGGGAGCTGTTTTTT. Translating gives CAWSSTHFTGELFF.

The chain is built from TRBV7-9 and TRBJ2-3, with D perhaps matching TRBD1 (6 bases). Trimming removed 3 bases at V and 5 bases at J, with 15 bases between. Germline values: CDR1 SEHNR, CDR2 FQNEAQ (reference sequence). CDR3 length equals 15 residues. CDR3 DNA sequence: TGTGCCAGCAGCTTTAGCAGGGGTAGTGGAGATACGCAGTATTTT. It specifies CASSFSRGSGDTQYF.

The rearrangement uses TRBV13 and TRBJ1-1; TRBD1 agrees at 9 bases. J lost 0 bases, V lost 5 bases, and 4 bases had no gene match. Germline V gives CDR1 PRHDT, CDR2 FYEKMQ (reference sequence). The CDR3 covers 15 residues. This CDR3 is CASSLGTGLNTEAFF. CDR3 DNA sequence: TGTGCCAGCAGCCTCGGGACAGGGTTGAACACTGAAGCTTTCTTT. Combining the CDR3 with reference TRBV13 and TRBJ1-1 gives the whole variable domain AAGVIQSPRHLIKEKRETATLKCYPIPRHDTVYWYQQGPGQDPQFLISFYEKMQSDKGSIPDRFSAQQFSDYHSELNMSSLELGDSALYFCASSLGTGLNTEAFFGQGTRLTVV.

A word on this clone: Other DNA sequences from this sample encode an identical CDR3 as well. This chain connects TRBV28 to TRBJ2-7; D gene uncertain. V dropped 5 bases and J dropped 1 base, with 12 bases sitting between them. The germline gives CDR1 MDHEN, CDR2 SYDVKM. The CDR3 length is 14 residues. The CDR3 spells CASSRTGTSYEQYF. CDR3 coding DNA: TGTGCCAGCAGTCGTACCGGCACTTCCTACGAGCAGTACTTC. Full variable domain (rest looked up from reference TRBV28 and TRBJ2-7): DVKVTQSSRYLVKRTGEKVFLECVQDMDHENMFWYRQDPGLGLRLIYFSYDVKMKEKGDIPEGYSVSREKKERFSLILESASTNQTSMYLCASSRTGTSYEQYFGPGTRLTVT.

The chain recombines TRBV5-8 with TRBJ1-1; possible D gene TRBD1, 5 bases. CDR3 length equals 14 residues. Per germline, CDR1 SGHTS and CDR2 YDEGEE. V was shortened by 7 bases and J by 3 bases, with 16 bases between the two germline ends. CDR3 nucleotides: TGTGCCAGCCCTGGCGGGGGTCGGGACACTGAAGCTTTCTTT. This gives the protein CASPGGGRDTEAFF.

The chain combines TRBV19 with TRBJ1-1, with D unclear. The CDR3 is 15 residues long. Germline V gene data show CDR1 as LNHDA and CDR2 as SQIVND (reference sequence). Trimming took off 1 base at V and 0 bases at J, with 9 bases between the two ends. The CDR3 DNA reads TGTGCCAGTAGTATAGTAGGTAGATTGAACACTGAAGCTTTCTTT. This translates into CASSIVGRLNTEAFF.

The rearrangement links TRBV4-1 to TRBJ2-1; 13 nucleotides line up with TRBD2. The V gene's germline CDR1 is MGHRA and CDR2 YSYEKL. The V gene end was trimmed by 4 bases and the J gene end by 7 bases; junction bases not matched to a gene: 4. This CDR3 is 15 amino acids long. As DNA, the CDR3 is TGCGCCAGCAGCCCGGGACTAGCGGGGAGGAATGAGCAGTTCTTC. Translated, it gives CASSPGLAGRNEQFF.

Written as DNA, the CDR3 is TGTGCCAGCAGTTACTCGATTGAGGGGGCGGATGGCTACACCTTC. Amino acids: CASSYSIEGADGYTF. J is TRBJ1-2 and V is TRBV6-5; 7 bases match TRBD1. After removal of 0 bases from V and 6 bases from J, the junction contained 7 bases not matched to a gene. The germline CDR1 and CDR2 sequences are MNHEY and SVGAGI. The length of the CDR3 is 15 residues.

This rearrangement joins TRBV7-6 to TRBJ1-6; D gene unclear. The CDR3 sequence is 15 residues long. Deletions cut 1 base from V and 9 bases from J, with 13 bases between. Germline CDR1 SGHVS, CDR2 FNYEAQ. The CDR3 loop reads CASSLGETSVSPLHF. In nucleotides, the CDR3 is TGTGCCAGCAGCTTAGGCGAAACCTCGGTTTCACCCCTCCACTTT.

The chain has TRBV7-3 and TRBJ1-2, with TRBD1 identical over 7 bases. This CDR3 region has 14 residues. Per germline, CDR1 SGHTA and CDR2 FQGTGA. Trimming at V came to 5 bases and at J to 4 bases, leaving 7 bases not matched to a gene. CDR3: CASSPYPGGYGYTF. Here the CDR3 DNA reads TGTGCCAGCAGCCCTTACCCAGGGGGCTATGGCTACACCTTC.

The genes are TRBV11-2 and TRBJ2-2; perhaps TRBD2 as D (5 bases). CDR1 and CDR2 from the germline V gene are SGHAT and FQNNGV. The V end was cut by 3 bases, the J end by 7 bases, with 9 bases between. This CDR3 is built from 13 residues. The CDR3 DNA reads as TGTGCCAGCAGCTTTGGAGGAGGCGGGGAGCTGTTTTTT. This encodes CASSFGGGGELFF. The full variable domain, rest sourced from reference TRBV11-2 and TRBJ2-2, is EAGVAQSPRYKIIEKRQSVAFWCNPISGHATLYWYQQILGQGPKLLIQFQNNGVVDDSQLPKDRFSAERLKGVDSTLKIQPAKLEDSAVYLCASSFGGGGELFFGEGSRLTVL.